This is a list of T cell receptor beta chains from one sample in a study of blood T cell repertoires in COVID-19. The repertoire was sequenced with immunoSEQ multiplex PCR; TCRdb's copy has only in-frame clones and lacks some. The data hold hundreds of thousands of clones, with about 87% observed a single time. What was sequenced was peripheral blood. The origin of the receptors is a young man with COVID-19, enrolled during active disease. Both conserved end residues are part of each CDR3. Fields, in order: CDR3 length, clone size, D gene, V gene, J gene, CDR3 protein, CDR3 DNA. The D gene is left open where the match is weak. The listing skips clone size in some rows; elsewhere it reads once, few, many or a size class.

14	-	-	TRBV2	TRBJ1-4	CASTGGGDSEKLFF	TGTGCCAGCACCGGAGGAGGGGATAGTGAAAAACTGTTTTTT
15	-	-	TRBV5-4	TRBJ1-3	CASSWGGVDGNTIYF	TGTGCCAGCAGCTGGGGGGGAGTCGATGGAAACACCATATATTTT
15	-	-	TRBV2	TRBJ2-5	CASRGTGFARETQYF	TGTGCCAGCAGGGGCACCGGTTTCGCCCGGGAGACCCAGTACTTC
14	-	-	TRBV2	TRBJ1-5	CASRSRGASQPQHF	TGTGCCAGCAGGTCACGGGGGGCAAGTCAGCCCCAGCATTTT
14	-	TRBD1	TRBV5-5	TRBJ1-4	CASSFGQGNEKLFF	TGTGCCAGCAGCTTCGGACAGGGGAATGAAAAACTGTTTTTT
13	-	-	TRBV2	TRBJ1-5	CASSDFRDQPQHF	TGTGCCAGCAGTGACTTCAGGGATCAGCCCCAGCATTTT
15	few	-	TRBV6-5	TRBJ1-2	CASSTSPSGTQGYTF	TGTGCCAGCAGTACCTCCCCATCAGGGACACAGGGCTACACCTTC
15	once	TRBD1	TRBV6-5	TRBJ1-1	CASKGDRGMNTEAFF	TGTGCCAGCAAGGGGGACAGGGGGATGAACACTGAAGCTTTCTTT
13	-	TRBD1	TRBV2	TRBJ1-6	CASSSTGGSPLHF	TGTGCCAGCTCCTCGACAGGGGGGTCACCCCTCCACTTT
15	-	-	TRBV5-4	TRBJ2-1	CASSLGYASYNEQFF	TGTGCCAGCAGCTTGGGCTACGCCTCCTACAATGAGCAGTTCTTC
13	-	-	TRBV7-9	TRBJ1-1	CALTRQTNTEAFF	TGTGCCCTAACACGACAGACGAACACTGAAGCTTTCTTT
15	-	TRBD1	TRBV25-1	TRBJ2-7	CASSEPGTGGQEQYF	TGTGCCAGCAGTGAGCCCGGGACAGGGGGTCAAGAGCAGTACTTC
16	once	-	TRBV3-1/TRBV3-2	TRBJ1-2	CASSQGHRASNYGYTF	TGTGCCAGCAGCCAAGGACACAGGGCATCTAACTATGGCTACACCTTC
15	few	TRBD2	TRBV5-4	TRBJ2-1	CASSFSSGVYNEQFF	TGTGCCAGCAGCTTCTCTAGCGGAGTTTACAATGAGCAGTTCTTC
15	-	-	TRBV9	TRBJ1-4	CASSALDSPWGKLFF	TGTGCCAGCAGCGCCCTAGACAGCCCTTGGGGAAAACTGTTTTTT
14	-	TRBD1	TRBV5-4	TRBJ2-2	CASRPGGETGELFF	TGTGCCAGCAGACCAGGGGGAGAGACCGGGGAGCTGTTTTTT
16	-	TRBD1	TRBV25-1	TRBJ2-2	CASSAPGTASAGELFF	TGTGCCAGCAGTGCGCCCGGGACAGCCTCGGCCGGGGAGCTGTTTTTT
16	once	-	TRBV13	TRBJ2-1	CASSSSSLAGSNEQFF	TGTGCCAGCAGCTCCTCGAGTCTCGCGGGATCTAATGAGCAGTTCTTC
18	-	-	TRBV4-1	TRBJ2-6	CASSQVGRSLSGANVLTF	TGCGCCAGCAGCCAAGTAGGGAGATCCCTCTCTGGGGCCAACGTCCTGACTTTC
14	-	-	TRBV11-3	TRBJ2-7	CASSSEPLEYEQYF	TGTGCCAGCAGCTCAGAACCACTAGAATACGAGCAGTACTTC
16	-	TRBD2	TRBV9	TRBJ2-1	CASSPRLAGRYNEQFF	TGTGCCAGCAGCCCGAGACTAGCGGGGAGATACAATGAGCAGTTCTTC
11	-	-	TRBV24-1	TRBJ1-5	CATSVLKPQHF	TGTGCCACCAGTGTCTTAAAGCCCCAGCATTTT
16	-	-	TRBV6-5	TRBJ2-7	CASSYSGTSYVREQYF	TGTGCCAGCAGTTACTCAGGGACATCGTACGTCCGCGAGCAGTACTTC
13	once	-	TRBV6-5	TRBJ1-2	CASRSRGDYGYTF	TGTGCCAGCAGATCCCGGGGTGACTATGGCTACACCTTC
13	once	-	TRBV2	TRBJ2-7	CASSENTPYEQYF	TGTGCCAGCAGTGAAAACACCCCCTACGAGCAGTACTTC
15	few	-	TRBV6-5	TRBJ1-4	CASSYAGRDNEKLFF	TGTGCCAGCAGTTACGCGGGTCGGGATAATGAAAAACTGTTTTTT
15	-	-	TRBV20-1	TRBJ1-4	CSASRPSRLNEKLFF	TGCAGTGCTAGTCGGCCGAGCAGGCTTAATGAAAAACTGTTTTTT
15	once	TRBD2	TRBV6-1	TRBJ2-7	CASSENGGVGYEQYF	TGTGCCAGCAGTGAAAATGGGGGGGTTGGGTACGAGCAGTACTTC
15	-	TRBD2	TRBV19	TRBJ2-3	CASSVGLAGGLPQYF	TGTGCCAGTAGTGTCGGACTAGCGGGGGGGCTTCCGCAGTATTTT
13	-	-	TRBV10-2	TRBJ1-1	CASSEPGGGEAFF	TGCGCCAGCAGTGAGCCGGGGGGTGGTGAAGCTTTCTTT
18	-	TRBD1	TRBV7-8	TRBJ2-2	CASSLAVGDRGVTGELFF	TGTGCCAGCAGCTTAGCCGTGGGCGACAGGGGAGTTACCGGGGAGCTGTTTTTT
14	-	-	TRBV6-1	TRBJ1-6	CASSEGRGDSPLHF	TGTGCCAGCAGTGAGGGCAGGGGTGATTCACCCCTCCACTTT
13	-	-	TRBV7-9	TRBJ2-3	CASRNRAPDTQYF	TGTGCCAGCAGAAACAGGGCTCCGGATACGCAGTATTTT
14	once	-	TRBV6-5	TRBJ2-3	CAILPQGHIATQYF	TGTGCCATCCTTCCCCAGGGTCACATAGCTACGCAGTATTTT
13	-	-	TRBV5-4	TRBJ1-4	CASSRDSGEKLFF	TGTGCCAGCAGCCGGGACTCCGGTGAAAAACTGTTTTTT
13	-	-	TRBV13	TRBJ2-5	CASSFRGLETQYF	TGTGCCAGCAGCTTTAGGGGGTTAGAGACCCAGTACTTC
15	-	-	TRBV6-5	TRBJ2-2	CASSYSLPRAGELFF	TGTGCCAGCAGTTACTCGCTACCTCGGGCCGGGGAGCTGTTTTTT
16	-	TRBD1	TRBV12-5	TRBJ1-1	CASGLTDRGRQTEAFF	TGTGCTAGTGGTTTGACAGACAGGGGGAGACAGACTGAAGCTTTCTTT
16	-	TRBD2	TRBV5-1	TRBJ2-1	CASSKTRLAGNNEQFF	TGCGCCAGCAGCAAAACCCGGCTAGCGGGGAACAATGAGCAGTTCTTC